What follows are 2 T cell receptor beta chains derived from one specimen sequenced in a study of T cell responses to AZD1222 COVID-19 vaccine. Profiled with immunoSEQ multiplex PCR; TCRdb holds only in-frame clones, not every one. This table has fewer than 90,000 clones, 75% to 90% appearing once. The specimen was peripheral blood, collected on day 0 of AZD1222 vaccination. The origin of the receptors is an adult in good health.

The chain is built from TRBV28 and TRBJ2-3; D might be TRBD2 (6 bases). The CDR3 is made up of 15 amino acids. V dropped 8 bases and J dropped 2 bases, with 17 bases sitting between them. Germline values: CDR1 MDHEN, CDR2 SYDVKM. The CDR3 sequence: CASFPPSGLTDTQYF. The CDR3 DNA sequence: TGTGCCAGCTTCCCCCCCAGCGGGCTCACAGATACGCAGTATTTT.

The chain has TRBV28 and TRBJ2-7; weak D call: TRBD2 (6 bases). Trimming removed 3 bases from V and 0 bases from J, with 27 bases in between. The CDR3 totals 20 residues. Germline loops: CDR1 MDHEN, CDR2 SYDVKM. The CDR3 nucleotides read TGTGCCAGCAGTTTCGGGGGTGGACAATGGTACCCCAAAAACTCCTACGAGCAGTACTTC. Translated: CASSFGGGQWYPKNSYEQYF.